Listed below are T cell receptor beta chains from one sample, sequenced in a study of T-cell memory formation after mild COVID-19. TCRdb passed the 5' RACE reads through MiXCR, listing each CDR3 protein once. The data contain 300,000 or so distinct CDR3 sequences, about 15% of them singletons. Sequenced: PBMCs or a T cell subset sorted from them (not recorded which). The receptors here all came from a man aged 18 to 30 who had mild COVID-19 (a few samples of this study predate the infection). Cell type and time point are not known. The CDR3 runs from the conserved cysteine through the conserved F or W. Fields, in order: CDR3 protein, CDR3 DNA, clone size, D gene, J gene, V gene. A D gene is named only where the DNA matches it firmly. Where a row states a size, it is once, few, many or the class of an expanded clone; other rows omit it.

CASSLHGTGVTDTQYF,TGTGCCAGCAGTTTACACGGGACAGGGGTCACAGATACGCAGTATTTT,NA,TRBD1,TRBJ2-3,TRBV27
CASSPGRGQRTDTQYF,TGTGCCAGCAGCCCAGGCAGGGGTCAGCGCACAGATACGCAGTATTTT,few,NA,TRBJ2-3,TRBV7-9
CASSLVGSGANVLTF,TGCGCCAGCAGCTTGGTGGGCTCTGGGGCCAACGTCCTGACTTTC,few,NA,TRBJ2-6,TRBV5-1
CSVEDRWGSLTGELFF,TGCAGCGTTGAAGATCGATGGGGCTCGCTCACCGGGGAGCTGTTTTTT,NA,NA,TRBJ2-2,TRBV29-1
CASRTGTGGYGGYEQYF,TGTGCCAGCAGAACCGGGACAGGGGGCTATGGAGGCTACGAGCAGTACTTC,few,TRBD1,TRBJ2-7,TRBV2
CASSPWTSGGADPTF,TGTGCCAGCAGCCCATGGACTAGCGGGGGGGCGGACCCCACCTTC,few,TRBD2,TRBJ2-1,TRBV9
CASSHGASANYGYTF,TGTGCCAGCAGTCACGGGGCATCTGCCAACTATGGCTACACCTTC,few,NA,TRBJ1-2,TRBV6-2/TRBV6-3
CASSLVGLAGWGEQFF,TGTGCCAGCAGCCTGGTGGGACTAGCGGGTTGGGGTGAGCAGTTCTTC,NA,TRBD2,TRBJ2-1,TRBV5-6
CASSPRGGFYEQFF,TGTGCCAGCAGCCCTCGCGGAGGGTTTTATGAGCAGTTCTTC,NA,NA,TRBJ2-1,TRBV7-2
CSVGANYGYTF,TGCAGCGTAGGAGCAAACTATGGCTACACCTTC,few,NA,TRBJ1-2,TRBV29-1
CASSLARTGSYNEQFF,TGTGCCAGCAGCTTAGCCCGGACAGGCTCCTACAATGAGCAGTTCTTC,NA,TRBD1,TRBJ2-1,TRBV7-9
CASSRLTGGLYNEQFF,TGTGCCAGCAGTCGATTAACGGGGGGACTGTACAATGAGCAGTTCTTC,NA,TRBD2,TRBJ2-1,TRBV27
CASSDGTEADTQYF,TGTGCCAGCAGCGACGGGACGGAAGCTGATACGCAGTATTTT,NA,NA,TRBJ2-3,TRBV5-5
CASYTNRHPGETFF,TGTGCCAGCTATACAAACAGGCATCCCGGAGAAACTTTCTTT,NA,NA,TRBJ1-1,TRBV7-2
CASSATSQGAVDEQFF,TGTGCCAGCAGCGCCACCTCACAGGGGGCAGTCGATGAGCAGTTCTTC,few,TRBD1,TRBJ2-1,TRBV7-6
CAITHGTSGGVHIQYF,TGTGCCATCACCCACGGGACTAGCGGGGGTGTCCACATTCAGTACTTC,NA,TRBD2,TRBJ2-4,TRBV10-3
CASSTTSVAFF,TGTGCCAGTAGTACCACATCGGTAGCTTTCTTT,NA,NA,TRBJ1-1,TRBV19
CASSRGQGLDEQFF,TGTGCCAGCAGCCGCGGACAGGGTCTCGATGAGCAGTTCTTC,NA,TRBD1,TRBJ2-1,TRBV4-2
CASSSIQGAGAFF,TGTGCCAGCAGCTCAATACAGGGGGCCGGGGCTTTCTTT,many,TRBD1,TRBJ1-1,TRBV7-3
CASSQTSNTQYF,TGTGCCAGCAGCCAGACTAGTAATACGCAGTATTTT,many,NA,TRBJ2-3,TRBV6-2/TRBV6-3
CASSYSFRTGGDTEAFF,TGTGCCAGCAGTTACTCTTTCAGGACAGGGGGGGACACTGAAGCTTTCTTT,few,TRBD1,TRBJ1-1,TRBV6-5
CASNKEGGKWHQPQHF,TGTGCCAGCAATAAGGAGGGTGGGAAGTGGCATCAGCCCCAGCATTTT,few,NA,TRBJ1-5,TRBV28
CASSYVGDQPQHF,TGTGCCAGCAGTTACGTGGGGGATCAGCCCCAGCATTTT,many,NA,TRBJ1-5,TRBV6-2/TRBV6-3
CSVDQQGALRDTQYF,TGCAGCGTGGACCAGCAGGGGGCTTTGAGGGATACGCAGTATTTT,NA,TRBD1,TRBJ2-3,TRBV29-1
CASSEALLGETQYF,TGTGCCAGCAGTGAAGCGCTTCTGGGAGAGACCCAGTACTTC,NA,NA,TRBJ2-5,TRBV2
CASSLSPFSNQPQHF,TGCGCCAGCAGCTTGTCCCCGTTTAGCAATCAGCCCCAGCATTTT,NA,NA,TRBJ1-5,TRBV5-1
CASSTPLAPQETQYF,TGTGCCAGCAGCACCCCTCTAGCGCCCCAAGAGACCCAGTACTTC,few,NA,TRBJ2-5,TRBV7-9
CASSYFSGYGYTF,TGTGCCAGCAGTTACTTTAGCGGCTATGGCTACACCTTC,few,NA,TRBJ1-2,TRBV6-5
CASSPSGGSTDTQYF,TGTGCCAGCAGCCCCTCCGGGGGTAGCACAGATACGCAGTATTTT,few,NA,TRBJ2-3,TRBV14
CSAIGLAGARAYNEQFF,TGCAGTGCGATAGGACTAGCGGGGGCCCGAGCTTACAATGAGCAGTTCTTC,NA,TRBD2,TRBJ2-1,TRBV20-1
CASSSLGTAYGYTF,TGTGCCAGCAGTTCCCTCGGGACGGCCTATGGCTACACCTTC,NA,NA,TRBJ1-2,TRBV6-6
CSARTHEKLFF,TGCAGTGCCAGAACGCATGAAAAACTGTTTTTT,NA,NA,TRBJ1-4,TRBV20-1
CASSPEEYQPQHF,TGTGCCAGCAGTCCTGAGGAGTATCAGCCCCAGCATTTT,NA,NA,TRBJ1-5,TRBV7-8
CASTARKGRDTEAFF,TGTGCCAGCACCGCAAGGAAGGGGAGGGACACTGAAGCTTTCTTT,NA,NA,TRBJ1-1,TRBV6-5
CASSLQGQVASVSHEQYF,TGTGCCAGCAGTCTCCAAGGACAGGTAGCTAGTGTAAGCCACGAGCAGTACTTC,few,TRBD1,TRBJ2-7,TRBV27
CASSANRIAGETQYF,TGCGCCAGCAGCGCTAACAGGATCGCTGGAGAGACCCAGTACTTC,NA,NA,TRBJ2-5,TRBV5-1
CASSLARTGRSGGYTF,TGTGCCAGCAGCTTAGCGAGGACAGGGAGGTCCGGTGGCTACACCTTC,few,TRBD1,TRBJ1-2,TRBV7-2
CASSAPGQTAGNTIYF,TGTGCCAGCAGCGCGCCCGGGCAAACAGCTGGAAACACCATATATTTT,few,NA,TRBJ1-3,TRBV7-9
CASRTAGAEETQYF,TGCGCCAGCAGGACAGCGGGGGCGGAAGAGACCCAGTACTTC,NA,TRBD2,TRBJ2-5,TRBV5-1
CASSLAGVAEAFF,TGTGCCAGCAGCTTAGCAGGGGTCGCTGAAGCTTTCTTT,NA,NA,TRBJ1-1,TRBV7-9
CASSQVHGRGYGYTF,TGCGCCAGCAGCCAAGTTCATGGGCGGGGATATGGCTACACCTTC,few,NA,TRBJ1-2,TRBV4-3
CASSYGTAHNSPLHF,TGTGCCAGCAGTTACGGGACGGCCCATAATTCACCCCTCCACTTT,few,NA,TRBJ1-6,TRBV6-5